This TCR beta chain was recovered during a study of shared clonotypes between healthy human individuals. The study, taken as a whole, reports: As a rule, naive subsets had a larger estimated richness than memory subsets. Non-shared clonotypes had lower generation probabilities than clonotypes shared by all four sorted-subset donors.

Naive CD8 cells lacked CD45RO, underwent positive selection for CCR7 and left out terminally differentiated effector memory CD45RA+ cells. Every one of the donors was a Caucasian adult that lived in Nashville, Tennessee. At a deep level, the assay was run. Clones were read by immunoSEQ multiplex PCR, and TCRdb kept only the in-frame ones, dropping some. The table has around 1.9 million clones, just over 90% seen once; the top ten hold roughly 1.8%. Remarks on this clone: Its antigen remains unknown.

The receptor was derived from a man younger than 30 in good health. Some clones in this sample may be carry-over from other donors' samples. The sequenced sample consisted of naive CD8+ T cells from PBMCs.

CDR3 region: CASSSSGGKAYEQYF. Written as DNA, the CDR3 is TGTGCCAGCAGCTCAAGCGGAGGGAAAGCCTACGAGCAGTACTTC. The V gene is TRBV11-1, the J gene TRBJ2-7, with D possibly TRBD2 on 6 matching bases. CDR3 size: 15 residues. V lost 4 bases, J lost 2 bases, and 15 bases lay in between. The germline V gene has CDR1 SGHAT and CDR2 FQDESV (reference sequence).